Below are 17 T cell receptor beta chains sequenced from a single sample in a study of blood T cell repertoires in COVID-19. This table comes from immunoSEQ multiplex PCR, and its TCRdb copy is limited to in-frame clones, with some not included. Here the sample spans 250,000 or so clones, about 90% being singletons. Sequenced sample: peripheral blood. Receptor source: a woman between 55 and 75 years old with COVID-19, enrolled during active disease.

The chain employs TRBV9 and TRBJ2-2; a possible D gene is TRBD2 (5 bases). The CDR3 has 13 amino acids. V was trimmed by 0 bases and J by 5 bases, leaving 5 bases between them. Germline V gives CDR1 SGDLS, CDR2 YYNGEE. DNA for the CDR3: TGTGCCAGCAGCGTAGGAGGGACCGGGGAGCTGTTTTTT. Translating gives CASSVGGTGELFF. Full variable domain (remainder filled in from reference TRBV9 and TRBJ2-2): DSGVTQTPKHLITATGQRVTLRCSPRSGDLSVYWYQQSLDQGLQFLIQYYNGEERAKGNILERFSAQQFPDLHSELNLSSLELGDSALYFCASSVGGTGELFFGEGSRLTVL.

The CDR3 coding sequence is TGCGCCAGCAGCTTGGAAGCGGTCCACAATGAGCAGTTCTTC. The encoded protein is CASSLEAVHNEQFF. The rearrangement links TRBV5-1 to TRBJ2-1, with a weak D call TRBD2 (5 bases). V lost 0 bases and J 5 bases, leaving 9 bases between the germline ends. The CDR3 contains 14 residues. The germline CDR1 and CDR2 sequences are SGHRS and YFSETQ.

The gene calls are TRBV9 and TRBJ2-4; TRBD2 matches 12 bases. This CDR3 region has 17 residues. V shed 4 bases and J 8 bases; nucleotides not matched to a gene: 13. CDR1 SGDLS and CDR2 YYNGEE come from the germline V gene. DNA of the CDR3: TGTGCCAGCAGCCCGAGACTAGCGGGGGATCTTGGGGACATTCAGTACTTC. Protein sequence: CASSPRLAGDLGDIQYF. The full variable domain, its missing parts supplied by reference TRBV9 and TRBJ2-4, is DSGVTQTPKHLITATGQRVTLRCSPRSGDLSVYWYQQSLDQGLQFLIQYYNGEERAKGNILERFSAQQFPDLHSELNLSSLELGDSALYFCASSPRLAGDLGDIQYFGAGTRLSVL.

The chain recombines TRBV5-5 with TRBJ2-5; D call uncertain. Germline V gives CDR1 SGHKS, CDR2 YYEKEE (reference sequence). CDR3 length: 13 residues. V was cut by 0 bases and J by 4 bases, with 7 bases left in between. Here the CDR3 DNA reads TGTGCCAGCAGCTTGGGAAACGGAGAGACCCAGTACTTC. It translates to CASSLGNGETQYF. The whole variable domain, filled in from reference TRBV5-5 and TRBJ2-5, reads DAGVTQSPTHLIKTRGQQVTLRCSPISGHKSVSWYQQVLGQGPQFIFQYYEKEERGRGNFPDRFSARQFPNYSSELNVNALLLGDSALYLCASSLGNGETQYFGPGTRLLVL.

In this sample, this clone turned up once. The chain links TRBV15 to TRBJ2-1, with 12 nucleotides matching TRBD2. In germline, CDR1 is LNHNV, CDR2 YYDKDF (reference sequence). The CDR3 extends over 17 amino acids. V lost 0 bases and J lost 9; bases outside the gene matches: 9. The CDR3 bases are TGTGCCACCAGCAGAGATAAGTCGGCTAGCGGGGGGGTTGAGCAGTTCTTC. Amino acid sequence: CATSRDKSASGGVEQFF. The full variable domain, its missing parts supplied by reference TRBV15 and TRBJ2-1, is DAMVIQNPRYQVTQFGKPVTLSCSQTLNHNVMYWYQQKSSQAPKLLFHYYDKDFNNEADTPDNFQSRRPNTSFCFLDIRSPGLGDTAMYLCATSRDKSASGGVEQFFGPGTRLTVL.

The chain links TRBV7-8 to TRBJ1-5; tentative D call: TRBD1 (6 bases). This CDR3 spans 15 amino acids. Germline CDR1 is SGHVS and CDR2 is FQNEAQ. V was trimmed by 2 bases and J by 4 bases, leaving 12 bases between them. The CDR3: CASSLTRGRNQPQHF. The CDR3 DNA sequence: TGTGCCAGCAGCTTAACGAGGGGGAGAAATCAGCCCCAGCATTTT.

In its sample, this clone was seen a few times. This sequence joins TRBV5-4 and TRBJ2-7; TRBD2 matches at 7 bases. This CDR3 spans 14 amino acids. The germline gives CDR1 SGHNT, CDR2 YYREEE (reference sequence). V lost 4 bases to trimming and J lost 2 bases; unmatched junction nucleotides: 6. The CDR3 reads CASSLGLPPYEQYF. The CDR3 DNA reads TGTGCCAGCAGCCTGGGACTACCCCCCTACGAGCAGTACTTC.

This chain connects TRBV5-1 to TRBJ2-1; 8 nucleotides align to TRBD2. The CDR3 length is 14 residues. Germline CDR1 reads SGHRS; CDR2 reads YFSETQ. The ends lost 4 bases at V and 7 bases at J; junction bases unmatched: 7. The CDR3 DNA reads as TGCGCCAGCAGCCCCGGGGCGGGGGGTAATGAGCAGTTCTTC. This codes for CASSPGAGGNEQFF.

The gene calls are TRBV7-3 and TRBJ1-2; 8 bases fit TRBD1. Trimming removed 5 bases from V and 7 bases from J; junction bases left unmatched: 6. The CDR3 runs to 13 residues. Germline lookup yields CDR1 SGHTA and CDR2 FQGTGA. The CDR3 DNA reads as TGTGCCAGCAGCCCGGACAGGGACCGTGGCTACACCTTC. Translated, it gives CASSPDRDRGYTF.

The CDR3 sequence: CASRPSSGDTGELFF. DNA for the CDR3: TGTGCCAGCAGACCATCTAGCGGGGACACCGGGGAGCTGTTTTTT. V gene TRBV7-2 combines with J gene TRBJ2-2; 9 bases fit TRBD2. J lost 3 bases, V lost 6 bases, and 5 bases had no gene match. The germline gives CDR1 SGHTA, CDR2 FQGNSA. There are 15 residues in the CDR3.

The rearrangement links TRBV11-2 to TRBJ1-1, with no clear D. The germline CDR1 and CDR2 sequences are SGHAT and FQNNGV. The germline V and J ends were trimmed by 3 bases and 11 bases, with 13 bases remaining between them. CDR3 length: 12 amino acids. CDR3 region: CASSFQEYAAFF. In DNA, the CDR3 is TGTGCCAGCAGCTTCCAGGAATACGCGGCTTTCTTT.

This sequence joins TRBV10-3 and TRBJ1-2, with D uncertain. The CDR3 runs 17 residues. The V gene's germline CDR1 is ENHRY and CDR2 SYGVKD. Trimming left V 2 bases short and J 0 bases short, with 16 bases between. CDR3 coding DNA: TGTGCCATCAGTGAGGGCGGACTGCCGAGTTCTAACTATGGCTACACCTTC. Its translation: CAISEGGLPSSNYGYTF.

The chain uses TRBV7-8 and TRBJ1-5; 8 bases match TRBD1. Looked up from germline, CDR1 is SGHVS and CDR2 is FQNEAQ. V was pared by 1 base and J by 16 bases, with 15 bases of the junction left unmatched. The CDR3 extends over 15 amino acids. CDR3: CASSLGLGETGANHF. The CDR3 DNA reads as TGTGCCAGCAGCTTAGGTTTGGGTGAGACAGGGGCAAATCATTTT. Full variable domain (missing parts from reference TRBV7-8 and TRBJ1-5): GAGVSQSPRYKVAKRGQDVALRCDPISGHVSLFWYQQALGQGPEFLTYFQNEAQLDKSGLPSDRFFAERPEGSVSTLKIQRTQQEDSAVYLCASSLGLGETGANHFGDGTRLSIL.

This clone was seen once. This chain uses TRBV4-3 with TRBJ1-1; a weak D match, TRBD1 (6 bases). The CDR3 covers 15 residues. The germline V gene encodes CDR1 LGHNA and CDR2 YSLEER. V lost 3 bases, J lost 10 bases, and 21 bases lay in between. CDR3 protein: CASSHPGVQGMGAFF. The CDR3 DNA reads as TGCGCCAGCAGCCATCCCGGAGTTCAGGGGATGGGAGCTTTCTTT.

The chain carries TRBV12-3 or TRBV12-4 and TRBJ2-6; 7 bases line up with TRBD1. Losses at the gene ends were 10 bases for V and 4 bases for J; bases not matched to a gene: 4. This CDR3 is 13 amino acids long. CDR3: CATGQYGANVLTF. The DNA for the CDR3 is TGTGCCACGGGACAGTACGGGGCCAACGTCCTGACTTTC.

The chain joins TRBV18 to TRBJ1-1; 10 positions match TRBD1. The CDR3 extends over 14 amino acids. Germline V lookup: CDR1 KGHSH, CDR2 LQKENI. With 4 bases clipped from V and 4 bases from J, the junction kept 3 bases outside the gene matches. CDR3 sequence: CASSRQGAFTEAFF. CDR3 in DNA: TGTGCCAGCTCACGACAGGGGGCTTTCACTGAAGCTTTCTTT. Looking up the rest from reference TRBV18 and TRBJ1-1 gives the full variable domain: NAGVMQNPRHLVRRRGQEARLRCSPMKGHSHVYWYRQLPEEGLKFMVYLQKENIIDESGMPKERFSAEFPKEGPSILRIQQVVRGDSAAYFCASSRQGAFTEAFFGQGTRLTVV.

The rearrangement uses TRBV18 and TRBJ2-5; D might be TRBD1 (7 bases). This CDR3 is 13 amino acids long. In germline, CDR1 is KGHSH, CDR2 LQKENI. V shed 3 bases and J shed 5 bases, with 10 bases lying between them. The CDR3 spells CASSPPGGETQYF. The CDR3 DNA follows: TGTGCCAGCTCACCCCCAGGGGGGGAGACCCAGTACTTC.